This TCR beta chain is drawn from a study of human T cells and chemical hapten exposure (dated by TCRdb to the early 2020s). About the study as a whole: For sensitization, 2% DPC in acetone was applied to a roughly 2 cm by roughly 2 cm area of upper inner arm skin. Blood for TCR sequencing was provided by twenty-nine alopecia patients at one to four time points (pre-sensitization, 2, 6 and 24 weeks). Alopecia areata with under or over 50% scalp involvement, alopecia totalis and alopecia universalis were represented in the patient cohort, which was mostly female. Blood samples were taken from patients before sensitization (week 0) and at 2, 6 and about 24 weeks after DPC sensitization. This study followed changes in the peripheral blood TCR repertoire in vivo during primary and secondary sensitization of alopecia patients to the hapten diphenylcyclopropenone (DPC). Throughout the study period of roughly 24 weeks, patients also received therapeutic DPC doses to the scalp every week. Patch testing on the upper back used Finn chambers containing 0.01% DPC, with scoring done after 6 days according to International Contact Dermatitis Research Group standards. Libraries were pooled for sequencing, and per-sample TCR yields varied mainly because of small differences in library volumes within the pool. What the research found in general, with its limitations: Patch test score was positively correlated with the number of PT1 expanded TCRs, with significance at thresholds 8, 16 and 32 but not at 4. Expanded TCRs formed significantly more large CDR3 similarity clusters than pre-sensitization or healthy control sets, consistent with antigen-driven responses. Repeated subsampling changed both the strength of the expansion versus patch-test correlation and the threshold at which the correlation became significant. No change with DPC sensitization was found in the number of TCRs above 1 in 1000 frequency, and no evidence of global repertoire structure alterations was found. All patients had alopecia, a presumed autoimmune disease, so their immune response might differ from that of healthy individuals.

Reading the germline V gene gives CDR1 SGHTA and CDR2 FQGNSA. At the junction V is shortened by 3 bases and J by 1 base, with 16 bases in between. The CDR3 measures 17 amino acids from cysteine to phenylalanine. Of the read, only the CDR3 DNA is kept; its 51 bases are in frame from base 1. Library generation was performed with RACE. Data came from a NextSeq 500. During library preparation, unique molecular identifiers were attached to individual cDNA molecules so that TCRs could be counted quantitatively and reproducibly. Each blood RNA sample was used to sequence both TCR alpha and TCR beta chains. As for the authors' bioinformatics: Samples had a median of approximately 96,000 TCRs, with a range from 23,224 to 690,600. The Decombinator software suite was used to annotate V, J and CDR3 in the TCR reads. For PS versus PT1 abundance plots, all samples were subsampled to the same number of TCRs (28,000). Expanded TCRs were defined as absent before sensitization and observed at least eight times at the 2-week time point. TCRdb reprocessed the public reads (quality trimming at Q25 with fastp, clone calling with MiXCR) and kept in-frame beta chains. For every CDR3 protein sequence, its rows merge into one entry that carries the most common genes and DNA. Here the V and J calls rest on TCRdb's processing, not on the authors' analysis. The sample yields approximately 69,000 distinct CDR3 sequences; approximately 10% were counted once. Of the sample, approximately 7% is held by the ten largest clones.

Sample time point, as interpreted from the label and publication: patch test 2, 6 weeks after DPC sensitization. In the paper's terms, the treatment or condition label means: therapeutic diphenylcyclopropenone sensitization with weekly scalp DPC. Blood at each patch-test visit was drawn before the patch test was applied. Patients were considered eligible if aged 18 to 70, diagnosed with alopecia and deemed suitable for DPC therapy, and patients were excluded if pregnant. Total RNA was extracted from unfractionated whole blood that had been collected in Tempus Blood RNA tubes. This clonotype has more than one count but fewer than ten. Its antigen is unknown. Per-nucleotide qualities are absent, and no much larger clonotype sits a single base away.

The sequence came from a woman between 45 and 60 years old with alopecia areata. Some clones in this sample may be carry-over from other donors' samples. Sequencing used whole blood, obtained in connection with sensitization to the hapten diphenylcyclopropenone (DPC). Recombination linked TRBV7-2 to TRBJ2-4; TRBD2 is a weak D gene call, 7 bases matching. In nucleotides, the sequence is TGTGCCAGCAGCTTTAGCCAGGGGAGGGGGGCCAAAAACATTCAGTACTTC. Translation gives CASSFSQGRGAKNIQYF. Where the CDR3 stops, the reference TRBV7-2 and TRBJ2-4 genes take over; the full variable domain is GAGVSQSPSNKVTEKGKDVELRCDPISGHTALYWYRQSLGQGLEFLIYFQGNSAPDKSGLPSDRFSAERTGGSVSTLTIQRTQQEDSAVYLCASSFSQGRGAKNIQYFGAGTRLSVL.